Given below is one T cell receptor beta chain in context. Its cognate antigen is unknown. The sample comes from a study of cytomegalovirus exposure and HLA in healthy donors. The CDR3 totals 13 residues. Trimming shortened V by 8 bases and J by 0 bases, and 10 bases separated the two germline ends. Per germline, CDR1 MNHNS and CDR2 SASEGT. In nominal health when sampled, donors likely had unrecorded immune exposures nonetheless. A multiplex PCR was run with 60 Vbeta primers and 13 Jbeta primers. The repertoire was sequenced with immunoSEQ multiplex PCR; TCRdb's copy has only in-frame clones and lacks some. The sample has 240,000 or so clones, 70% to 90% seen once. The study's findings and limits: Previous analysis showed most TCR beta V segments were productive about 90% or about 30% of the time. Presence/absence analyses assumed roughly uniform sequencing depth across donors, which may not hold.

Sequenced sample: PBMCs. The clonotype originates from an older woman in good health and CMV-seropositive. The J gene is TRBJ1-1, the V gene TRBV6-1; D unresolved. The CDR3 region is CASCLTVNTEAFF. The CDR3 DNA is TGTGCCAGCTGTTTAACTGTGAACACTGAAGCTTTCTTT.